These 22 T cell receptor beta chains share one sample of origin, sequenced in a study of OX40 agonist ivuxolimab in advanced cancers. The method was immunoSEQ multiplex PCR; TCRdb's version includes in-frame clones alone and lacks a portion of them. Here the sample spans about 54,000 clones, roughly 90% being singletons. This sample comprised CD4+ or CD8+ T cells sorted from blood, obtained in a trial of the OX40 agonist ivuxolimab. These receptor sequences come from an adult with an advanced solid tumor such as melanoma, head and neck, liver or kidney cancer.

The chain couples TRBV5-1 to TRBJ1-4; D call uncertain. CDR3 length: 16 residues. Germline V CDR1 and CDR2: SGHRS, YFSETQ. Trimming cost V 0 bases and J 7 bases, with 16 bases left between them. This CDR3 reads CASSLGVGRISEKLFF. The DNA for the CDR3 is TGCGCCAGCAGCTTGGGGGTAGGGCGGATCAGTGAAAAACTGTTTTTT.

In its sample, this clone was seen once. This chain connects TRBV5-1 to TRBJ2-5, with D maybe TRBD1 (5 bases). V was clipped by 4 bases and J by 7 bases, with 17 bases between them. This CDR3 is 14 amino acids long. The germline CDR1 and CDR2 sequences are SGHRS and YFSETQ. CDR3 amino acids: CASSPLRQTGTQYF. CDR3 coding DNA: TGCGCCAGCAGCCCGTTAAGACAGACTGGGACCCAGTACTTC. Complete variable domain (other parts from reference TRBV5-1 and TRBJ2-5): KAGVTQTPRYLIKTRGQQVTLSCSPISGHRSVSWYQQTPGQGLQFLFEYFSETQRNKGNFPGRFSGRQFSNSRSEMNVSTLELGDSALYLCASSPLRQTGTQYFGPGTRLLVL.

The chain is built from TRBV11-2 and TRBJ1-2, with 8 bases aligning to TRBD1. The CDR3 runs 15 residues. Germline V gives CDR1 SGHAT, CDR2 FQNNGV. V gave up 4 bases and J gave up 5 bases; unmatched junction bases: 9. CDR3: CASSSNQGAGYGYTF. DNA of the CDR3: TGTGCCAGCAGCTCGAATCAGGGGGCCGGGTATGGCTACACCTTC.

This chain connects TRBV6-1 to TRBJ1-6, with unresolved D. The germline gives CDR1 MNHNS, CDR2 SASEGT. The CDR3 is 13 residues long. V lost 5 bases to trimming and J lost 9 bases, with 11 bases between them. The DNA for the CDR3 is TGTGCCAGCAGTCCCCCTGTGGGTTCACCCCTCCACTTT. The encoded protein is CASSPPVGSPLHF.

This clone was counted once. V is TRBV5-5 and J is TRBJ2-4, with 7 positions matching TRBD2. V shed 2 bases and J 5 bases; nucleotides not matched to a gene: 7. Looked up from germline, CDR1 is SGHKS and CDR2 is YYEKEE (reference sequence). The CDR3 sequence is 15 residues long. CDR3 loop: CASSFGSAGENIQYF. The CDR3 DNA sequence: TGTGCCAGCAGCTTCGGGTCGGCGGGAGAAAACATTCAGTACTTC.

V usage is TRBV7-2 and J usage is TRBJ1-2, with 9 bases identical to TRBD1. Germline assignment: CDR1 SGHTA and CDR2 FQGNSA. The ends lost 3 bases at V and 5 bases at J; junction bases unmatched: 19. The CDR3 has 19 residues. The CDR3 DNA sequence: TGTGCCAGCAGCTTCCTTCCGGGACAGGGTTACGGTTTGGTGTATGGCTACACCTTC. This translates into CASSFLPGQGYGLVYGYTF.

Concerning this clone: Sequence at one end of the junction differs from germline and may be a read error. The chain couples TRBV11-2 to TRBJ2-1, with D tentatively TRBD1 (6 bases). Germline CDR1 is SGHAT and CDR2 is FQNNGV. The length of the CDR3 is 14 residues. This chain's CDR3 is CASSSTQGYNEQLF. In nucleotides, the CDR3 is TGTGCCAGCAGCTCCACTCAGGGGTACAATGAGCAGCTCTTC. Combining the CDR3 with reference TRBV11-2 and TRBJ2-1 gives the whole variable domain EAGVAQSPRYKIIEKRQSVAFWCNPISGHATLYWYQQILGQGPKLLIQFQNNGVVDDSQLPKDRFSAERLKGVDSTLKIQPAKLEDSAVYLCASSSTQGYNEQLFGPGTRLTVL.

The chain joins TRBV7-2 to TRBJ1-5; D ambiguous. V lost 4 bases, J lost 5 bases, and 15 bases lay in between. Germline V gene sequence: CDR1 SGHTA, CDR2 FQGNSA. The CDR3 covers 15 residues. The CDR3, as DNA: TGTGCCAGCAGCTCCGGGCCTTTCGGGCATCAGCCCCAGCATTTT. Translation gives CASSSGPFGHQPQHF.

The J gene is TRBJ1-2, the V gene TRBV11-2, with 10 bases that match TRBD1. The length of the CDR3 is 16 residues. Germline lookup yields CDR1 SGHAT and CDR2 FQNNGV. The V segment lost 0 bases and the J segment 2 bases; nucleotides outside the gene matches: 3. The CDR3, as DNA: TGTGCCAGCAGCTTAGACCCGACAGGGGGCAACTATGGCTACACCTTC. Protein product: CASSLDPTGGNYGYTF.

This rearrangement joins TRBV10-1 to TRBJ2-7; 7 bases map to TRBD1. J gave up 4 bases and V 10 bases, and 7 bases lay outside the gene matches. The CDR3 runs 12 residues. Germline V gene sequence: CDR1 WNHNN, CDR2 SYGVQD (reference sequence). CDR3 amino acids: CATSGTDYEQYF. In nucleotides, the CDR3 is TGCGCCACCTCCGGGACAGATTACGAGCAGTACTTC.

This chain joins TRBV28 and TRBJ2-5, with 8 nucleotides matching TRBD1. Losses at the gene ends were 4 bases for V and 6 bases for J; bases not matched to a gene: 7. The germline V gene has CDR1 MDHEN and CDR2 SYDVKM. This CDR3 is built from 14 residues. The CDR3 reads CASSSTGVIQTQYF. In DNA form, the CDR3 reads TGTGCCAGCAGTTCGACAGGGGTTATACAGACCCAGTACTTC.

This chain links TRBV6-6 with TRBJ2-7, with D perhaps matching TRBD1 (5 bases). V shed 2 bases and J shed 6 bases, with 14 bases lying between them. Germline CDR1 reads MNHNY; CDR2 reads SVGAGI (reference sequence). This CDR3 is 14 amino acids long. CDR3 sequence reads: CASSYVRESSEQYF. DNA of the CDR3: TGTGCCAGCAGTTACGTCAGGGAATCTAGCGAGCAGTACTTC.

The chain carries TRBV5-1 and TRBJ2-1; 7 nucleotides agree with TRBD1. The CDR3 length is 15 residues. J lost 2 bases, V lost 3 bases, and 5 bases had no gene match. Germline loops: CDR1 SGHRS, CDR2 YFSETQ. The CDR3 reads CASSSTGIAYNEQFF. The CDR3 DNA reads TGCGCCAGCAGCTCGACAGGGATCGCCTACAATGAGCAGTTCTTC.

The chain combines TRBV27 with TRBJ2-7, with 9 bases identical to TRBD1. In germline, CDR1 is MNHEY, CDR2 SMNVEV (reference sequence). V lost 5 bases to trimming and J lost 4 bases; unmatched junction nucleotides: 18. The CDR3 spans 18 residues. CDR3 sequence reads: CASSPGQGIGLPKYEQYF. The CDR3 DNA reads TGTGCCAGCAGTCCCGGACAGGGGATTGGACTACCTAAGTACGAGCAGTACTTC.

The CDR3 region is CASSQQTTTYEQYF. In DNA form, the CDR3 reads TGTGCCAGCAGCCAGCAAACTACAACCTACGAGCAGTACTTC. The V and J genes are TRBV7-9 and TRBJ2-7; no definite D call. V shed 5 bases and J shed 2 bases, with 13 bases lying between them. Germline V gives CDR1 SEHNR, CDR2 FQNEAQ (reference sequence). This CDR3 region has 14 residues.

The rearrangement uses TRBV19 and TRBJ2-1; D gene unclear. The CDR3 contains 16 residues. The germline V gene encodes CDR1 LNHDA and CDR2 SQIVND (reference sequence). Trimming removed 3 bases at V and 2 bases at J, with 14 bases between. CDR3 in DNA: TGTGCCAGTAGTATGGTAGGGTGGGCGGCCTACAATGAGCAGTTCTTC. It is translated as CASSMVGWAAYNEQFF.

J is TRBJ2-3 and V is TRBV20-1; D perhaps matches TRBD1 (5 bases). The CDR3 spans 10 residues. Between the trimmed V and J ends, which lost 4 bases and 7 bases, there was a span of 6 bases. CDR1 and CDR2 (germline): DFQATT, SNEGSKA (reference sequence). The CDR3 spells CSAKGYTQYF. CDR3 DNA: TGCAGTGCTAAGGGGTATACGCAGTATTTT.

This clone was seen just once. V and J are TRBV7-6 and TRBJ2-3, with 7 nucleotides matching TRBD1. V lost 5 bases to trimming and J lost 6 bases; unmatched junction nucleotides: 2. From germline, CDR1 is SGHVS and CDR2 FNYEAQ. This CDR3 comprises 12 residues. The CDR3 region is CASSPTGDTQYF. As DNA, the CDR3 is TGTGCCAGCAGCCCGACAGGGGATACGCAGTATTTT.

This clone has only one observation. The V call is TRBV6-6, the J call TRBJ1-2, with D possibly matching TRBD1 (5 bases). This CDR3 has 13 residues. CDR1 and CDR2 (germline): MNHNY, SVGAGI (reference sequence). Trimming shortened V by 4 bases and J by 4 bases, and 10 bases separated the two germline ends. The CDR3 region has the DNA TGTGCCAGCAGTTTAACAGGCGTCTATGGCTACACCTTC. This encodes CASSLTGVYGYTF.

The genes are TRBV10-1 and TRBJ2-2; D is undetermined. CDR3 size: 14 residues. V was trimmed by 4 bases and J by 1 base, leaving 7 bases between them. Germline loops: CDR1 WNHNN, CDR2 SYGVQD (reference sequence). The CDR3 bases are TGCGCCAGCAGTGTTGGCGGGAACACCGGGGAGCTGTTTTTT. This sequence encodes CASSVGGNTGELFF.

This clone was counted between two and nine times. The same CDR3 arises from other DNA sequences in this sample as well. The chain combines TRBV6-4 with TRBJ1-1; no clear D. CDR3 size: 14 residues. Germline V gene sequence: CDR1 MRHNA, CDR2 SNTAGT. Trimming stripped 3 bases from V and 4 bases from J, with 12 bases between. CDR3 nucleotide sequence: TGTGCCAGCAGTGAGCAGTTTCGGGCCACTGAAGCTTTCTTT. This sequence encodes CASSEQFRATEAFF.

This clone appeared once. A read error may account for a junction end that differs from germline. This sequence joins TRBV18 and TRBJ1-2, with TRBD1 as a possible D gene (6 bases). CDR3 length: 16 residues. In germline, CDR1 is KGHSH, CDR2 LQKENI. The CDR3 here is CAGSPRSDSVKVGYTF. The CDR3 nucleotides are TGTGCCGGCTCACCCAGATCGGACAGCGTAAAGGTTGGCTACACCTTC.